This T cell receptor (beta chain) was retrieved from a study of memory CD4+ T cells and cytomegalovirus serostatus. Study background: Healthy Belgian adult donors included about nine CMV-positive and 20 to 30 CMV-negative people. Study results and caveats: CD4+ memory repertoires contained about 40% of the 164 reported CMV TCRbeta sequences.

In the original workflow: After removing out-of-frame reads, 2.3 million or so distinct TCRbeta sequences remained. The data were produced by immunoSEQ multiplex PCR, yet TCRdb's version contains in-frame clones alone and is incomplete. V, J and clone size derive from that table, while D and trimming were established from the DNA sequence. The sample holds some 80,000 clones, around 80% seen once. Regarding this clone: Its antigen remains unknown.

After removal of 8 bases from V and 5 bases from J, the junction contained 7 bases not matched to a gene. This CDR3 comprises 14 residues. CDR1 is MNHNY and CDR2 is SVGAGI in the germline V gene (reference sequence). The sort gate was single viable CD3+CD4+CD8-CD45RO+ cells for memory CD4+ T cells. Serostatus was set by detecting CMV pp150, pp28, p38, p52 IgG. Sequenced sample: memory CD4+ T cells from blood. The chain employs TRBV6-6 and TRBJ1-3; 9 bases map to TRBD1. The sequence derives from an adult in good health and CMV-seronegative. The CDR3 DNA sequence: TGTGCCAGCGGACAGGGGTTGGGCAGAAACACCATATATTTT. Translated, it gives CASGQGLGRNTIYF.